Listed here are 28 T cell receptor beta chains from one sample, sequenced in a study of T cell clonotyping in hematopoietic cell transplantation (dated by TCRdb to about 2021). Libraries were made using the immunoSEQ multiplex PCR assay. The source is immuneACCESS, and TCRdb retained only in-frame sequences with V and J called. Part of the clones is not carried over; for the studies checked, unresolved V genes explain less than half of this, and the remainder is unexplained. This sample comprises 35,000 to 45,000 clones, roughly 94% of them detected only once. The ten largest account for about 0.86% of the sample. The sample consisted of peripheral blood mononuclear cells. The receptor source for this set is a woman between 45 and 65 years old in good health. Some clones in this sample may be carry-over from other donors' samples.

The V and J genes are TRBV6-5 and TRBJ2-3, with D possibly TRBD1 on 7 matching bases. This CDR3 region has 15 residues. Germline assignment: CDR1 MNHEY and CDR2 SVGAGI. Trimming pared 7 bases from V and 4 bases from J, leaving 18 bases between. CDR3 in DNA: TGTGCCAGCACCCAGGCAGGGGGGAGCGCAGATACGCAGTATTTT. It is translated as CASTQAGGSADTQYF.

V gene TRBV9 combines with J gene TRBJ1-2, with a tentative D call TRBD1 (6 bases). Germline-derived CDR1 and CDR2 are SGDLS and YYNGEE. V lost 0 bases, J lost 1 base, and 10 bases lay in between. The CDR3 consists of 15 residues. CDR3 DNA sequence: TGTGCCAGCAGCGTAGGGAAGGACAGTAACTATGGCTACACCTTC. It specifies CASSVGKDSNYGYTF.

This chain connects TRBV5-6 to TRBJ2-5, with 8 bases that match TRBD2. The CDR3 runs 15 residues. V shed 4 bases, J shed 3 bases, and the junction held 8 bases outside the gene matches. Germline CDR1 is SGHDT and CDR2 is YYEEEE. CDR3 DNA: TGTGCCAGCAGCGCAGCGCCAGCGGGGGAAGAGACCCAGTACTTC. Translation: CASSAAPAGEETQYF.

The chain has TRBV18 and TRBJ1-6; 7 nucleotides align to TRBD1. From germline, CDR1 is KGHSH and CDR2 LQKENI. V lost 2 bases and J lost 8; bases outside the gene matches: 6. This CDR3 is 15 amino acids long. CDR3 nucleotide sequence: TGTGCCAGCTCACCAACAGGGGCCGCGGATTCACCCCTCCACTTT. Translated, it gives CASSPTGAADSPLHF.

This clone turned up a few times. The rearrangement joins TRBV25-1 to TRBJ1-6; TRBD1 might be the D (5 bases). This CDR3 contains 13 residues. Germline V gene sequence: CDR1 MGHDK, CDR2 SYGVNS. The V and J ends lost 8 bases and 7 bases respectively, with 12 bases between them. For the CDR3, the DNA is TGTGCCAGCGGACCCCAGGGAAATTCACCCCTCCACTTT. Translating gives CASGPQGNSPLHF.

The CDR3 spells CASSPYRDNTEAFF. The CDR3 DNA reads TGTGCCAGCAGCCCCTACCGGGATAACACTGAAGCTTTCTTT. The rearrangement joins TRBV14 to TRBJ1-1, with D unresolved. V gave up 4 bases and J gave up 2 bases, with 11 bases separating them. This CDR3 comprises 14 residues. Germline CDR1 and CDR2: SGHDN and FVKESK.

The chain has TRBV6-6 and TRBJ1-1; 8 nucleotides match TRBD1. The germline V gene encodes CDR1 MNHNY and CDR2 SVGAGI (reference sequence). This CDR3 spans 15 amino acids. V gave up 0 bases and J gave up 5 bases; unmatched junction bases: 5. The CDR3 spells CASSYSETGVTEAFF. The CDR3 nucleotides are TGTGCCAGCAGTTACTCTGAGACAGGGGTGACTGAAGCTTTCTTT.

The table lists this clone with a few counts. The V call is TRBV19, the J call TRBJ1-1; D is uncertain. Germline V gene data show CDR1 as LNHDA and CDR2 as SQIVND (reference sequence). V dropped 4 bases and J dropped 1 base, with 7 bases sitting between them. The CDR3 has 13 amino acids. CDR3: CASSTTENTEAFF. CDR3 nucleotides: TGTGCCAGTAGTACAACAGAGAACACTGAAGCTTTCTTT.

The gene calls are TRBV29-1 and TRBJ1-4; TRBD1 matches at 8 bases. With 6 bases clipped from V and 5 bases from J, the junction kept 5 bases outside the gene matches. The germline gives CDR1 SQVTM, CDR2 ANQGSEA. CDR3 size: 13 residues. CDR3 DNA: TGCAGCGTAACCGGGACAGGAAATGAAAAACTGTTTTTT. Encoded protein: CSVTGTGNEKLFF.

CDR3 region: CASSSRTGYEQYF. CDR3 in DNA: TGTGCCAGCAGCTCGCGGACTGGCTACGAGCAGTACTTC. This rearrangement joins TRBV13 to TRBJ2-7; D might be TRBD2 (5 bases). V dropped 4 bases and J dropped 3 bases, with 10 bases sitting between them. The CDR3 is 13 residues long. CDR1 is PRHDT and CDR2 is FYEKMQ in the germline V gene (reference sequence).

This rearrangement joins TRBV30 to TRBJ1-1; no reliable D call. Trimming removed 2 bases from V and 4 bases from J, with 11 bases in between. The CDR3 is 13 residues long. Germline-derived CDR1 and CDR2 are GTSNPN and SVGIG (reference sequence). CDR3 sequence: CAWSSPGRTEAFF. CDR3 nucleotide sequence: TGTGCCTGGAGTTCCCCGGGTCGCACTGAAGCTTTCTTT.

The chain has TRBV5-6 and TRBJ2-7; D is ambiguous. CDR1 and CDR2 from the germline V gene are SGHDT and YYEEEE. The CDR3 has 11 residues. V was pared by 1 base and J by 6 bases, with 5 bases between. CDR3 DNA: TGTGCCAGCAGCTTGATCGGCGAGCAGTACTTC. Protein product: CASSLIGEQYF.

J is TRBJ1-5 and V is TRBV11-2; possible D gene TRBD1, 6 bases. Between the trimmed V and J ends, which lost 3 bases and 1 base, there was a span of 10 bases. The length of the CDR3 is 15 residues. Germline V lookup: CDR1 SGHAT, CDR2 FQNNGV. CDR3 loop: CASSLGGLSNQPQHF. The CDR3 DNA is TGTGCCAGCAGCTTGGGGGGGCTAAGCAATCAGCCCCAGCATTTT.

The chain combines TRBV5-1 with TRBJ2-3; D is perhaps TRBD1 (6 bases). The CDR3 consists of 14 residues. The germline V gene encodes CDR1 SGHRS and CDR2 YFSETQ. V was pared by 6 bases and J by 0 bases, with 11 bases between. CDR3 region: CASTGVFSTDTQYF. The CDR3 nucleotides are TGCGCCAGCACAGGGGTCTTTAGCACAGATACGCAGTATTTT.

V usage is TRBV7-6 and J usage is TRBJ1-4; D is uncertain. Per germline, CDR1 SGHVS and CDR2 FNYEAQ. The CDR3 is 15 amino acids. The ends were cut back, 3 bases at V and 0 bases at J, with 8 bases in the middle. CDR3 DNA: TGTGCCAGCAGCTTGAACAGAGCAACTAATGAAAAACTGTTTTTT. This sequence encodes CASSLNRATNEKLFF.

This chain joins TRBV10-3 and TRBJ2-7, with 8 bases lining up with TRBD1. CDR1 and CDR2 from the germline V gene are ENHRY and SYGVKD. Trimming removed 5 bases from V and 6 bases from J; junction bases left unmatched: 15. The CDR3 is made up of 16 amino acids. Written as DNA, the CDR3 is TGTGCCATCAGTCCCCCCAGAGGGACAGGTTTTGGCGAGCAGTACTTC. Protein: CAISPPRGTGFGEQYF.

The gene calls are TRBV5-6 and TRBJ1-2; TRBD1 matches 8 bases. From germline, CDR1 is SGHDT and CDR2 YYEEEE. This CDR3 region has 14 residues. J gave up 5 bases and V 1 base, and 4 bases lay outside the gene matches. Here the CDR3 reads CASSLSDRGYGYTF. DNA for the CDR3: TGTGCCAGCAGCTTGAGCGACAGGGGTTATGGCTACACCTTC.

The chain uses TRBV10-1 and TRBJ2-7; 7 nucleotides agree with TRBD1. This CDR3 region has 15 residues. Unmatched junction bases numbered 4, after V lost 0 bases and J lost 2 bases. Germline V CDR1 and CDR2: WNHNN, SYGVQD (reference sequence). This CDR3 is CASSESRDSTYEQYF. The CDR3 coding sequence is TGCGCCAGCAGTGAGTCGAGGGACAGCACCTACGAGCAGTACTTC.

This sequence joins TRBV10-3 and TRBJ2-3; TRBD1 matches 8 bases. Per the germline V gene, CDR1 is ENHRY and CDR2 is SYGVKD. The CDR3 is made up of 15 amino acids. V shed 6 bases, J shed 0 bases, and the junction held 5 bases outside the gene matches. The DNA for the CDR3 is TGTGCCATCAGAGCCCGACAGGGGAGCACAGATACGCAGTATTTT. Its protein is CAIRARQGSTDTQYF.

The chain recombines TRBV30 with TRBJ1-1, with unresolved D. Looked up from germline, CDR1 is GTSNPN and CDR2 is SVGIG (reference sequence). There are 12 residues in the CDR3. V shed 1 base and J shed 1 base, with 4 bases lying between them. DNA of the CDR3: TGTGCCTGGAGTGGAGCGAACACTGAAGCTTTCTTT. Residues: CAWSGANTEAFF.

This chain uses TRBV19 with TRBJ1-5, with no clear D. Trimming removed 3 bases at V and 2 bases at J, with 11 bases between. The CDR3 sequence is 15 residues long. Germline CDR1 reads LNHDA; CDR2 reads SQIVND (reference sequence). For the CDR3, the DNA is TGTGCCAGTAGTATCCCACCTGCGGGCAATCAGCCCCAGCATTTT. Protein: CASSIPPAGNQPQHF.

CDR3 in DNA: TGCGCCAGCAGCCAAGAGACGAAAATAGCGGGGGGGCCGGACACCGGGGAGCTGTTTTTT. It encodes CASSQETKIAGGPDTGELFF. The chain carries TRBV4-3 and TRBJ2-2; 11 nucleotides match TRBD2. This CDR3 has 20 amino acids. Germline V gene sequence: CDR1 LGHNA, CDR2 YSLEER. V gave up 0 bases and J gave up 3 bases; unmatched junction bases: 12.

This chain uses TRBV4-1 with TRBJ2-3, with 12 bases lining up with TRBD2. Germline V lookup: CDR1 MGHRA, CDR2 YSYEKL. The CDR3 is made up of 15 amino acids. V lost 2 bases, J lost 6 bases, and 3 bases stayed unmatched. CDR3 nucleotide sequence: TGCGCCAGCAGCCAATCGGGACTAGCGGGTGATACGCAGTATTTT. Protein product: CASSQSGLAGDTQYF.

The gene calls are TRBV28 and TRBJ2-7, with a weak D call TRBD2 (7 bases). V was pared by 7 bases and J by 1 base, with 17 bases between. This CDR3 has 15 amino acids. Germline CDR1 is MDHEN and CDR2 is SYDVKM. CDR3 in amino acids: CASNPSGGSSYEQYF. CDR3 DNA sequence: TGTGCCAGCAACCCCTCGGGGGGCTCTTCCTACGAGCAGTACTTC.

The J gene is TRBJ1-4, the V gene TRBV30; no clear D. Germline V gene lookup returns CDR1 GTSNPN and CDR2 SVGIG (reference sequence). CDR3 length equals 13 residues. Trimming removed 3 bases at V and 7 bases at J, with 12 bases between. The chain's CDR3 is CAWSRGEPEKLFF. CDR3 coding DNA: TGTGCCTGGAGCCGGGGAGAACCTGAAAAACTGTTTTTT.

This clone was observed once. This chain joins TRBV19 and TRBJ2-1, with D unclear. From germline, CDR1 is LNHDA and CDR2 SQIVND (reference sequence). The V and J ends lost 8 bases and 9 bases respectively, with 14 bases between them. The CDR3 length is 12 residues. The CDR3 region is CASRNAVGEQFF. The CDR3 DNA reads as TGTGCCAGTCGAAACGCGGTGGGTGAGCAGTTCTTC.

V and J are TRBV11-2 and TRBJ1-2; 7 bases match TRBD1. The V and J ends lost 2 bases and 4 bases, in that order; junction bases with no gene match: 7. The germline V gene encodes CDR1 SGHAT and CDR2 FQNNGV. This CDR3 region has 15 residues. Written as DNA, the CDR3 is TGTGCCAGCAGCTTACAGGAGGGGGCAGGCTATGGCTACACCTTC. Translation gives CASSLQEGAGYGYTF.

The rearrangement joins TRBV7-3 to TRBJ1-5; 7 nucleotides align to TRBD1. Germline V gene sequence: CDR1 SGHTA, CDR2 FQGTGA. The CDR3 is 16 amino acids. Germline trimming cut 0 bases from V and 4 bases from J; bases unmatched to any gene: 6. The CDR3 is CASSLTGGDSNQPQHF. As DNA, the CDR3 is TGTGCCAGCAGCTTAACGGGGGGGGACAGTAATCAGCCCCAGCATTTT. The full variable domain, rest sourced from reference TRBV7-3 and TRBJ1-5, is GAGVSQTPSNKVTEKGKYVELRCDPISGHTALYWYRQSLGQGPEFLIYFQGTGAADDSGLPNDRFFAVRPEGSVSTLKIQRTERGDSAVYLCASSLTGGDSNQPQHFGDGTRLSIL.